This TCR beta chain stems from a study of OX40 agonist ivuxolimab in advanced cancers. Study-level background: Ivuxolimab, which targeted the costimulatory receptor OX40 (CD134), was an agonistic, fully human IgG2 monoclonal antibody. Partial responses occurred in three dose-escalation patients: two with cutaneous melanoma and one with hepatocellular carcinoma. Of the 50 or so patients in dose escalation, around 19 had hepatocellular carcinoma, roughly 15 had melanoma, 9 had renal cell carcinoma and 9 had head and neck cancer. Patients were allowed to have had prior anti-PD-1, anti-PD-L1 or anti-CTLA-4 therapy, and 40% to 45% of the dose-escalation patients had previously received checkpoint inhibitors. Intravenous ivuxolimab was administered to patients every 2 weeks at six dose levels: 0.01, 0.1, 0.3, 1.5, 3 and 10 mg/kg. In the dose-escalation cohort, 82.7% of patients were male, and the mean age was approximately 60 years, with a range of roughly 20 to 80. The paper reports the monotherapy dose-escalation portion (N of about 47 patients) of the phase I ivuxolimab trial. The point of sequencing TCRbeta in the periphery was to test whether ivuxolimab changed TCR sequence diversity and drove clonal T-cell expansion.

Findings and caveats that apply to the study as a whole: The antigen specificity of the clonally expanded peripheral T cells was not determined. Low levels of normalized T-cell clonal expansion were also seen in some patients who did not respond. After ivuxolimab, CD8+ T cells had more expanded clones than CD4+ T cells on average. At doses of 0.1 to 3.0 mg/kg, clonal expansion of both CD4+ and CD8+ blood T cells was observed from baseline to week 6. In the 0.1-3.0 mg/kg groups, partial responders were among the patients with the lowest normalized peripheral clonal expansion, particularly in CD8+ T cells.

For sequencing of the TCRbeta CDR3 region, genomic DNA was extracted from the sorted cells. The immunoSEQ Assay was used to sequence the TCRbeta CDR3 regions. Not all clones reach the TCRdb copy of this immuneACCESS table, which keeps in-frame sequences only. Checked studies attribute under half of the gap to unresolved V genes and leave the rest unexplained. In all, the sample holds under 80,000 clones, and around 80% of those were seen once. The ten largest clones add up to approximately 5% of the sample. Its CDR3 holds 14 amino acids, cysteine through phenylalanine. Here the CDR3 DNA is all that survives: 42 bases in frame from base 1. V lost 1 base and J lost 3 bases; the stretch between them is 8 bases long. According to the germline V gene (reference sequence), CDR1 reads MNHEY and CDR2 reads SMNVEV. About this clone: There is no known antigen for this receptor. The sample holds no much larger clone one base away, and base qualities are not on file.

Patients with autoimmune disease history or receiving systemic immunosuppression were excluded from the trial. Peripheral blood for TCR sequencing was drawn from every dose cohort at baseline, at cycle 4 day 1 and at cycle 7 day 1. The samples were drawn from a first-in-human, open-label, multicenter phase I dose-escalation trial of ivuxolimab. The trial enrolled adults with locally advanced or metastatic head and neck squamous cell, hepatocellular, melanoma or renal cell carcinoma. CD4+ and CD8+ T cells were sorted separately from peripheral blood before TCR sequencing. The V and J segments used are TRBV27 and TRBJ2-3, with no D gene named confidently. The sample in question was CD4+ or CD8+ T cells sorted from blood, obtained in a trial of the OX40 agonist ivuxolimab. The source is an adult with an advanced solid tumor such as melanoma, head and neck, liver or kidney cancer. The CDR3 region has the sequence CASSLWPRTDTQYF. The nucleotides read TGTGCCAGCAGTTTATGGCCCCGGACAGATACGCAGTATTTT.